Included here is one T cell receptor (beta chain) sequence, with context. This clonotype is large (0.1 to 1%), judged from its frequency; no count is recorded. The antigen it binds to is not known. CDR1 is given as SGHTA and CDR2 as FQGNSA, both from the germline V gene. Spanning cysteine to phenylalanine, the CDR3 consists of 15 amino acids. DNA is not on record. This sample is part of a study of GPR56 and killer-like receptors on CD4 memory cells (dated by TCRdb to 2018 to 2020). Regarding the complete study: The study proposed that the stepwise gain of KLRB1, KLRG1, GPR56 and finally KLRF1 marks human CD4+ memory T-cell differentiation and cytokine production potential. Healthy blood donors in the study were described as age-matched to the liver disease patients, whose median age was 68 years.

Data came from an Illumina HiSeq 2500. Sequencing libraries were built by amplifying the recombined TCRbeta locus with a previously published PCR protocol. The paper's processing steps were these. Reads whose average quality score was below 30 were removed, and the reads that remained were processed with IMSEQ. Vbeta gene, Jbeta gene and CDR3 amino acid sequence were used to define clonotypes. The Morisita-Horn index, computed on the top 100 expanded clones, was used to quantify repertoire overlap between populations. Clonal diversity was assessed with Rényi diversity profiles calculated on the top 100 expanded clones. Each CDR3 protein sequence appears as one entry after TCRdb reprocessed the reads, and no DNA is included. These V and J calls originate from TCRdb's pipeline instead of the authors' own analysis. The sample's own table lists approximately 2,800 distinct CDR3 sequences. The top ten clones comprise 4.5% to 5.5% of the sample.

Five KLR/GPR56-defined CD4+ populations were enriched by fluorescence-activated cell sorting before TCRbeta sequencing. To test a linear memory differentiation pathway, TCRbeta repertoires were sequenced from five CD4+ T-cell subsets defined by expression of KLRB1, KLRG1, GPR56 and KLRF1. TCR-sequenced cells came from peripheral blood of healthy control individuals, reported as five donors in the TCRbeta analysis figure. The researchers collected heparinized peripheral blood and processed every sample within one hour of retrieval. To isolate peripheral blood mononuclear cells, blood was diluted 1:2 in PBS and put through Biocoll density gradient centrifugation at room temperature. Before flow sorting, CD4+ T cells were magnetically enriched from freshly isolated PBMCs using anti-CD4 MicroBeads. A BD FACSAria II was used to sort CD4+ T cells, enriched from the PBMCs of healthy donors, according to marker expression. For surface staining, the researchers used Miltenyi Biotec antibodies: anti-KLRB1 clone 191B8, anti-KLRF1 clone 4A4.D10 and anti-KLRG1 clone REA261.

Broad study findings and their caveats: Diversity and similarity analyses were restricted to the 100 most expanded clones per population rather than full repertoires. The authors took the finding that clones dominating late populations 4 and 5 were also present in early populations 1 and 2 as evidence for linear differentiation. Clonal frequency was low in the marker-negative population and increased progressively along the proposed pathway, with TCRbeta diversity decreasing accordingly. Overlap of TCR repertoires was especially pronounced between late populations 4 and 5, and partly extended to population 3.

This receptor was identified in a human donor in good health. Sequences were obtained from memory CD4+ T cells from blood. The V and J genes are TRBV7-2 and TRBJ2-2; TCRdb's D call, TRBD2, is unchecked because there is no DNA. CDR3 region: CASSPTRANTGELFF. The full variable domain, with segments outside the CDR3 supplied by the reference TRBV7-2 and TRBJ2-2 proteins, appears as GAGVSQSPSNKVTEKGKDVELRCDPISGHTALYWYRQSLGQGLEFLIYFQGNSAPDKSGLPSDRFSAERTGGSVSTLTIQRTQQEDSAVYLCASSPTRANTGELFFGEGSRLTVL.